Shown below are 9 T cell receptor beta chains from a single sample sequenced in a study of T cell responses to AZD1222 COVID-19 vaccine. The protocol was immunoSEQ multiplex PCR, while the TCRdb copy is restricted to in-frame clones and leaves out a portion. The data show tens of thousands of clones, with nearly 85% seen just once and about 50% held by the top ten. Sequenced here: peripheral blood, sampled on day 0 of AZD1222 vaccination. The source of these receptors is an adult in good health.

This chain joins TRBV14 and TRBJ2-5; 8 nucleotides align to TRBD2. Germline trimming cut 4 bases from V and 0 bases from J; bases unmatched to any gene: 16. Germline assignment: CDR1 SGHDN and CDR2 FVKESK. The CDR3 consists of 19 residues. The CDR3 nucleotides are TGTGCCAGCAGCCCACCCGGCGGGGCGGGAGGCTGGTACCAAGAGACCCAGTACTTC. Its translation is CASSPPGGAGGWYQETQYF.

This chain links TRBV19 with TRBJ1-1; a possible D gene is TRBD1 (5 bases). The CDR3 is made up of 14 amino acids. The germline V gene encodes CDR1 LNHDA and CDR2 SQIVND (reference sequence). With 3 bases removed from V and 5 bases from J, the gap between germline ends came to 13 bases. The CDR3: CASSMAGPWTEAFF. DNA for the CDR3: TGTGCCAGTAGTATGGCAGGGCCGTGGACTGAAGCTTTCTTT.

The chain joins TRBV19 to TRBJ1-5, with D perhaps matching TRBD1 (6 bases). Germline V lookup: CDR1 LNHDA, CDR2 SQIVND (reference sequence). The CDR3 loop spans 17 amino acids. With 4 bases removed from V and 3 bases from J, the gap between germline ends came to 19 bases. CDR3 amino acids: CASSTPYRTDFNQPQHF. CDR3 sequence (DNA): TGTGCCAGTAGTACTCCTTACCGGACAGATTTCAATCAGCCCCAGCATTTT.

The chain combines TRBV5-4 with TRBJ2-3, with D possibly matching TRBD2 (5 bases). CDR3 length equals 14 residues. From germline, CDR1 is SGHNT and CDR2 YYREEE (reference sequence). Deletions cut 2 bases from V and 1 base from J, with 8 bases between. CDR3 coding DNA: TGTGCCAGCAGCTTATACGGGGGCACAGATACGCAGTATTTT. As protein: CASSLYGGTDTQYF.

The chain uses TRBV11-2 and TRBJ2-2, with D perhaps matching TRBD1 (6 bases). The CDR3 is 13 amino acids. Trimming took 2 bases from V and 6 from J, leaving 7 bases between them. Germline CDR1 and CDR2: SGHAT and FQNNGV. The CDR3 sequence: CASSLRQAGELFF. The CDR3 DNA reads as TGTGCCAGCAGCTTAAGACAGGCCGGGGAGCTGTTTTTT.

The chain is built from TRBV5-1 and TRBJ2-2, with 7 nucleotides matching TRBD1. The CDR3 length is 17 residues. V dropped 2 bases and J dropped 0; count of bases not matched to a gene: 7. Per germline, CDR1 SGHRS and CDR2 YFSETQ. The CDR3 reads CASSFFAGGANTGELFF. CDR3 sequence (DNA): TGCGCCAGCAGCTTTTTCGCAGGGGGTGCGAACACCGGGGAGCTGTTTTTT. Combining the CDR3 with reference TRBV5-1 and TRBJ2-2 gives the whole variable domain KAGVTQTPRYLIKTRGQQVTLSCSPISGHRSVSWYQQTPGQGLQFLFEYFSETQRNKGNFPGRFSGRQFSNSRSEMNVSTLELGDSALYLCASSFFAGGANTGELFFGEGSRLTVL.

This clone was found once. The V gene is TRBV6-5, the J gene TRBJ2-2; 8 nucleotides line up with TRBD1. Germline V gene sequence: CDR1 MNHEY, CDR2 SVGAGI. CDR3 length: 13 amino acids. The V segment lost 6 bases and the J segment 5 bases; nucleotides outside the gene matches: 2. The CDR3 spells CASRDRETGELFF. The CDR3 DNA reads TGTGCCAGCAGGGACAGGGAGACCGGGGAGCTGTTTTTT.

At least ten counts were recorded for this clone. The chain recombines TRBV5-6 with TRBJ2-7; 11 positions match TRBD2. With 4 bases clipped from V and 6 bases from J, the junction kept 6 bases outside the gene matches. There are 14 residues in the CDR3. Per germline, CDR1 SGHDT and CDR2 YYEEEE. The CDR3 bases are TGTGCCAGCAGCCTACTAGCGGGAGTAACCGAGCAGTACTTC. It yields the protein CASSLLAGVTEQYF.

The rearrangement uses TRBV6-5 and TRBJ1-5; tentative D call: TRBD1 (6 bases). This CDR3 contains 14 residues. V was clipped by 6 bases and J by 4 bases, with 13 bases between them. In germline, CDR1 is MNHEY, CDR2 SVGAGI. The CDR3 bases are TGTGCCAGCAGACCTCCAGGGGAAAATCAGCCCCAGCATTTT. This translates into CASRPPGENQPQHF.